These 4 T cell receptor beta chains came from one sample sequenced in a study of blood T cell repertoires in COVID-19. The data were produced by immunoSEQ multiplex PCR, yet TCRdb's version contains in-frame clones alone and is incomplete. The repertoire consists of around 370,000 clones, with almost 90% occurring once and the leading ten covering around 7%. The source material was peripheral blood. The receptors here all came from a man between 18 and 29 years old with active or convalescent COVID-19.

The CDR3 nucleotides read TGTGCCAGCAGTTTAGGTTGGGAGGACTACGAGCAGTACTTC. Encoded protein: CASSLGWEDYEQYF. This chain links TRBV27 with TRBJ2-7; tentatively, D is TRBD2 (6 bases). The germline gives CDR1 MNHEY, CDR2 SMNVEV (reference sequence). This CDR3 spans 14 amino acids. Trimming took 2 bases from V and 3 from J, leaving 11 bases between them.

The count of this clone is one. CDR3 nucleotide sequence: TGTGCCAGCAGTTACGGATCTAGCGCTCCCGAGCAGTACTTC. As protein: CASSYGSSAPEQYF. The chain combines TRBV6-6 with TRBJ2-7; the D gene is possibly TRBD2 (6 bases). The CDR3 contains 14 residues. CDR1 and CDR2 from the germline V gene are MNHNY and SVGAGI (reference sequence). The germline V and J ends were trimmed by 2 bases and 6 bases, with 14 bases remaining between them.

The chain recombines TRBV12-3 or TRBV12-4 with TRBJ1-1; the D is unclear. V was clipped by 6 bases and J by 1 base, with 9 bases between them. This CDR3 is 13 amino acids long. The CDR3: CASSPTANTEAFF. The CDR3 coding sequence is TGTGCCAGCAGCCCTACAGCGAACACTGAAGCTTTCTTT.

The chain joins TRBV4-2 to TRBJ1-6; 7 positions agree with TRBD1. CDR1 is LGHNA and CDR2 is YNFKEQ in the germline V gene. Trimming at V came to 4 bases and at J to 7 bases, leaving 7 bases not matched to a gene. The CDR3 sequence is 15 residues long. The CDR3 sequence is CASSPVETGNSPLHF. For the CDR3, the DNA is TGTGCCAGCAGCCCCGTTGAGACAGGGAATTCACCCCTCCACTTT.